Sequencing of this T cell receptor beta chain was carried out in a study of human T cells and chemical hapten exposure (dated by TCRdb to the early 2020s). For context, the study as a whole: For sensitization, 2% DPC in acetone was applied to a roughly 2 cm by roughly 2 cm area of upper inner arm skin. Throughout the roughly 25-week study period, patients were also given weekly therapeutic DPC doses on the scalp. Patch testing on the upper back used Finn chambers containing 0.01% DPC, with scoring done after 6 days according to International Contact Dermatitis Research Group standards. Most of the patients in the cohort were female, and the cohort covered alopecia areata with under or over 50% scalp involvement, alopecia totalis and alopecia universalis. Libraries were pooled for sequencing, and variation in per-sample TCR yields was attributed mainly to small differences in library volumes within the pool. The study tracked peripheral blood TCR repertoire changes in vivo during primary and secondary sensitization to the hapten diphenylcyclopropenone (DPC) in alopecia patients. Patient blood was sampled pre-sensitization (week 0) and at 2, 6 and about 24 weeks after DPC sensitization. Nearly 30 alopecia patients gave blood for TCR sequencing at one to four time points (pre-sensitization, 2, 6 and 24 weeks).

What the time point label conveys for this sample: patch test 2, 6 weeks after DPC sensitization. The sample's treatment or condition label, in plain terms: therapeutic diphenylcyclopropenone sensitization with weekly scalp DPC. At each patch-test visit, blood was drawn before the patch test was applied. Patients were considered eligible if aged 18 to 70, diagnosed with alopecia and deemed suitable for DPC therapy, and patients were excluded if pregnant. Total RNA was extracted from unfractionated whole blood that had been collected in Tempus Blood RNA tubes. The full study reports these points: Patch test score was positively correlated with the number of PT1 expanded TCRs, with significance at thresholds 8, 16 and 32 but not at 4. Expanded TCRs formed significantly more large CDR3 similarity clusters than pre-sensitization or healthy control sets, consistent with antigen-driven responses. Because all patients had alopecia, a presumed autoimmune disease, the immune response of the patients might differ from that of healthy individuals. After repeated subsampling, the strength of the expansion versus patch-test correlation and the threshold at which it became significant changed. DPC sensitization did not change how many TCRs were above 1 in 1000 frequency, and no evidence was found of alterations in global repertoire structure.

In its sample, this clonotype was seen many times. Its specific antigen is unknown. No clone much larger than this one lies a single base away; base qualities are absent. From V the trimming removes 3 bases and from J it removes 5 bases, while the gene matches leave 9 bases of the junction unaccounted for. Taken from the germline V gene, the CDR1 and CDR2 loops are SNHLY and FYNNEI. Including cysteine and phenylalanine, the CDR3 has 16 amino acids. The only DNA kept is the CDR3, 48 bases in frame from the first base. Library preparation employed RACE. This sample was sequenced with a NextSeq 500. During library preparation, unique molecular identifiers were attached to individual cDNA molecules so that TCRs could be counted quantitatively and reproducibly. From each blood RNA sample, both TCR alpha and TCR beta chains were sequenced. On the authors' methods: Samples had a median of about 96,000 TCRs, with a range from about 20,000 to 690,600. The Decombinator software suite was used to annotate the V, J and CDR3 of the TCR reads. To make PS versus PT1 abundance plots, every sample was subsampled to the same number of TCRs (28,000). TCRs were defined as expanded if absent before sensitization and observed at least eight times at the 2-week time point. TCRdb applied fastp at Q25 and MiXCR to the public reads, then kept only in-frame beta chains. Rows are combined by CDR3 protein, so each entry shows the most common genes and DNA. These V and J calls are TCRdb output, not the study's own analysis. The sample table shows approximately 75,000 distinct CDR3 sequences, and 8.5% are seen once. The top ten clones comprise around 3.3% of the sample.

The source material was whole blood, sampled in connection with sensitization to the hapten diphenylcyclopropenone (DPC). Recombination linked TRBV2 to TRBJ2-5, with TRBD1 identical over 10 junction bases. This receptor was obtained from a woman between 45 and 60 years old with alopecia areata. Some clones in this sample may be carry-over from other donors' samples. CDR3 loop: CASSEKTGGAKETQYF. The nucleotide sequence is given as TGTGCCAGCAGTGAGAAGACAGGGGGCGCGAAGGAGACCCAGTACTTC.